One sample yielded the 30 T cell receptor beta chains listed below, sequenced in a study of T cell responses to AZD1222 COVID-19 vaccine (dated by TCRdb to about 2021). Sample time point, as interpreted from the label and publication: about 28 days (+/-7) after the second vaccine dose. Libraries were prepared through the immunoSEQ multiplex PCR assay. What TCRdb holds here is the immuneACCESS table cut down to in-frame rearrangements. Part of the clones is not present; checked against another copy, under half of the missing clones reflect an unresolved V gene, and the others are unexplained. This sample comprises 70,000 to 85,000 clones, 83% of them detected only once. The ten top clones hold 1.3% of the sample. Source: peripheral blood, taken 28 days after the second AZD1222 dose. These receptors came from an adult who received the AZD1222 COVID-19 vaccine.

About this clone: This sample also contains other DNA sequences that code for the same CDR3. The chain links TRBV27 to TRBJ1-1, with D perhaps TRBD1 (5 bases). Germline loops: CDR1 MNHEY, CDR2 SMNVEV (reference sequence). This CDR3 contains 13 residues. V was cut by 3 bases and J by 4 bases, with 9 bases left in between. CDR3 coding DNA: TGTGCCAGCAGTTTGGGGGGGGGCACTGAAGCTTTCTTT. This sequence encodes CASSLGGGTEAFF.

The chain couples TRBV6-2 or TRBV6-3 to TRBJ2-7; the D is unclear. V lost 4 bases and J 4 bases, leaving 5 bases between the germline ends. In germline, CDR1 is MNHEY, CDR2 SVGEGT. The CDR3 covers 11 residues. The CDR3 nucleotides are TGTGCCAGCAGTTCCTTATACGAGCAGTACTTC. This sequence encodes CASSSLYEQYF.

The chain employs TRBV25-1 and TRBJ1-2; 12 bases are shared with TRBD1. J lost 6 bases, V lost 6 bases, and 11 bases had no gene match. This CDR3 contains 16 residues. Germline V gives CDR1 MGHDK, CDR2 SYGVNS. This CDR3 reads CASSGGYGTGGDGYTF. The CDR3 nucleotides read TGTGCCAGCAGCGGGGGATACGGGACAGGGGGCGATGGCTACACCTTC.

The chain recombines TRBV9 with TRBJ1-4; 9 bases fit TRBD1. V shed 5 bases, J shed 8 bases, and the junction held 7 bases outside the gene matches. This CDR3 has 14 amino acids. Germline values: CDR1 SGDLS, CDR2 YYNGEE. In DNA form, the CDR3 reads TGTGCCAGCAGTGCCGGGACAGGGTTCGAAAAACTGTTTTTT. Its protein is CASSAGTGFEKLFF.

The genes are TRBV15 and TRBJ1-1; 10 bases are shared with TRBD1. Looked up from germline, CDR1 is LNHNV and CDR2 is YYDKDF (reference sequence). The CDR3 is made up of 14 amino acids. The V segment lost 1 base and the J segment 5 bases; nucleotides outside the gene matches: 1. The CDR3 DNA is TGTGCCACCAGCAGAGGGGGACAGGGGACTGAAGCTTTCTTT. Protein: CATSRGGQGTEAFF. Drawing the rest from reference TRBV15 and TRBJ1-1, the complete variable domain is DAMVIQNPRYQVTQFGKPVTLSCSQTLNHNVMYWYQQKSSQAPKLLFHYYDKDFNNEADTPDNFQSRRPNTSFCFLDIRSPGLGDTAMYLCATSRGGQGTEAFFGQGTRLTVV.

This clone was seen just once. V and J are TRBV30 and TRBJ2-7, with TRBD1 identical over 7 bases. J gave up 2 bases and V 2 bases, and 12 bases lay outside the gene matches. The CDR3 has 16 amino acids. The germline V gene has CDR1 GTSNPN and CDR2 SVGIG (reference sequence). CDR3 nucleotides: TGTGCCTGGAGTCTGGCCCTGACAGGGCATACCTACGAGCAGTACTTC. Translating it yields CAWSLALTGHTYEQYF.

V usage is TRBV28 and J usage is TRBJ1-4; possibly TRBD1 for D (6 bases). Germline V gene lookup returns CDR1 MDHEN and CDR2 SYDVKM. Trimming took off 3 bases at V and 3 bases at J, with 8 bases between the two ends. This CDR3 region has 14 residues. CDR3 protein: CASSLGGANEKLFF. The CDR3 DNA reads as TGTGCCAGCAGTTTGGGGGGCGCTAATGAAAAACTGTTTTTT. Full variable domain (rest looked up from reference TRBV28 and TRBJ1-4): DVKVTQSSRYLVKRTGEKVFLECVQDMDHENMFWYRQDPGLGLRLIYFSYDVKMKEKGDIPEGYSVSREKKERFSLILESASTNQTSMYLCASSLGGANEKLFFGSGTQLSVL.

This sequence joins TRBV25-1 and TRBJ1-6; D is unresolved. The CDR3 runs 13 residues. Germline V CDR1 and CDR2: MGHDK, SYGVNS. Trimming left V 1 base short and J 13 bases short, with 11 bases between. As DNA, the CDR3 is TGTGCCAGCAGTGAATTGGACTTATCTCCCCTCCACTTT. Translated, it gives CASSELDLSPLHF.

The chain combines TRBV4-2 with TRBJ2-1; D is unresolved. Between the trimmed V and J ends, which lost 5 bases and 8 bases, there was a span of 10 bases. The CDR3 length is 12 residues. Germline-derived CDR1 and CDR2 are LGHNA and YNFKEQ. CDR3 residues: CASSYLSDEQFF. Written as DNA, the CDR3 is TGTGCCAGCAGCTACCTGTCGGATGAGCAGTTCTTC.

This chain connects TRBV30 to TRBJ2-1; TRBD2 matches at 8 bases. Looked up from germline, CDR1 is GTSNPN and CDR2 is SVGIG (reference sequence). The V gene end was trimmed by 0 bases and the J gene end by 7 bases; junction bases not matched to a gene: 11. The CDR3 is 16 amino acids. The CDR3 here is CAWSVRLSGSWNEQFF. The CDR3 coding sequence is TGTGCCTGGAGTGTAAGGCTGAGCGGGAGTTGGAATGAGCAGTTCTTC.

CDR3 nucleotides: TGTGCCAGCAGTTACTCTGCCCGGAGCGGTGAGCAGTTCTTC. It encodes CASSYSARSGEQFF. This chain joins TRBV6-2 or TRBV6-3 and TRBJ2-1, with a tentative D call TRBD2 (5 bases). Germline V CDR1 and CDR2: MNHEY, SVGEGT. The length of the CDR3 is 14 residues. V gave up 0 bases and J gave up 9 bases, with 12 bases separating them.

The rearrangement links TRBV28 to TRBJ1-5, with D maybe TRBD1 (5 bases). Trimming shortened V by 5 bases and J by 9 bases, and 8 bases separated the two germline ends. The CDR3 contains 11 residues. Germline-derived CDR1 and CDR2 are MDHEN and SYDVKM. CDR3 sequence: CASSNRGPQHF. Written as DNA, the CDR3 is TGTGCCAGCAGTAATAGGGGGCCCCAGCATTTT.

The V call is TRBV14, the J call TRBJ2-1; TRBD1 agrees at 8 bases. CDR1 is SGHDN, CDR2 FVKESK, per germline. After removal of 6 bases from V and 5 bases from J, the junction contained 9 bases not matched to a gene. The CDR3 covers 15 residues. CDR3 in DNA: TGTGCCAGCAGAACTACCGGGACAGGAAACAATGAGCAGTTCTTC. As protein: CASRTTGTGNNEQFF.

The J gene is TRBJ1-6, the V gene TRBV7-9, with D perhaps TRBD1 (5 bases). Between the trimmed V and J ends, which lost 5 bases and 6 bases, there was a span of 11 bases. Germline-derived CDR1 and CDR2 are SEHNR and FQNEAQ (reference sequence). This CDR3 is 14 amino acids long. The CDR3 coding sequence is TGTGCCAGCAGCCTCCGGGACCTTAATTCACCCCTCCACTTT. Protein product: CASSLRDLNSPLHF.

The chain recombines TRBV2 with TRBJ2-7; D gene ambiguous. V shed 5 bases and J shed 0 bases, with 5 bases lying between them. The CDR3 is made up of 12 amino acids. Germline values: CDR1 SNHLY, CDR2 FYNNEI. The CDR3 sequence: CASSPSSYEQYF. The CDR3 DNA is TGTGCCAGCAGTCCGAGCTCCTACGAGCAGTACTTC.

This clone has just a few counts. CDR3 loop: CASSPPWSTEAFF. The CDR3 nucleotides read TGTGCCAGCAGCCCTCCCTGGAGCACTGAAGCTTTCTTT. The gene calls are TRBV9 and TRBJ1-1; D call uncertain. The germline CDR1 and CDR2 sequences are SGDLS and YYNGEE. This CDR3 contains 13 residues. V was trimmed by 4 bases and J by 4 bases, leaving 11 bases between them.

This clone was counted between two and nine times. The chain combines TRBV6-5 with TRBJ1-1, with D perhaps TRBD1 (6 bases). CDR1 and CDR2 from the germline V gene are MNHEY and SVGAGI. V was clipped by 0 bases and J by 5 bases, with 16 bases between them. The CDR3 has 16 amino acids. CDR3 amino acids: CASSYSGFGGRTEAFF. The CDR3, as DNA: TGTGCCAGCAGTTACTCAGGCTTCGGGGGGCGGACTGAAGCTTTCTTT.

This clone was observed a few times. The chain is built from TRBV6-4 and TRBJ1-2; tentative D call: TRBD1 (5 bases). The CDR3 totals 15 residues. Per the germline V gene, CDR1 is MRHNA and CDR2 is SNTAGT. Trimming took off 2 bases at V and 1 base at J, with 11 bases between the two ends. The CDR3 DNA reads TGTGCCAGCAGTGACCAGCCAGGGATTAACTATGGCTACACCTTC. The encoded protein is CASSDQPGINYGYTF.

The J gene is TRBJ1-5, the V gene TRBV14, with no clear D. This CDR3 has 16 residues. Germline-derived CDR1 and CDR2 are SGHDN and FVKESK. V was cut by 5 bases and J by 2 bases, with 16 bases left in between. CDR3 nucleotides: TGTGCCAGCAGCGTTGAAAGGGTGAGTTGCAATCAGCCCCAGCATTTT. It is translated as CASSVERVSCNQPQHF.

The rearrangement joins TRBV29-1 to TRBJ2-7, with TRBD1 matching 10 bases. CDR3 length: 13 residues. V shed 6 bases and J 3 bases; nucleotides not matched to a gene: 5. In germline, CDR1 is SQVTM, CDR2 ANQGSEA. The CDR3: CSVSDRGDYEQYF. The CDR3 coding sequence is TGCAGCGTCTCGGACAGGGGGGACTACGAGCAGTACTTC.

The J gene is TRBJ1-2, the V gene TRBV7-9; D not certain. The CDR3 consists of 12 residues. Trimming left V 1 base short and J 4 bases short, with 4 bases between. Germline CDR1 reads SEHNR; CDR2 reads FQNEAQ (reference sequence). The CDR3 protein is CASSLDSYGYTF. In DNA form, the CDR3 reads TGTGCCAGCAGCTTAGATAGCTATGGCTACACCTTC.

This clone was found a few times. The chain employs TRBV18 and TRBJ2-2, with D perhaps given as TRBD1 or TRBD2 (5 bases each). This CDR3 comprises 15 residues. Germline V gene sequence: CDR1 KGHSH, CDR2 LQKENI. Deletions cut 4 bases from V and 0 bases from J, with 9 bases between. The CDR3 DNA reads TGTGCCAGCTCACGGGGGAATTCGAACACCGGGGAGCTGTTTTTT. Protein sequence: CASSRGNSNTGELFF.

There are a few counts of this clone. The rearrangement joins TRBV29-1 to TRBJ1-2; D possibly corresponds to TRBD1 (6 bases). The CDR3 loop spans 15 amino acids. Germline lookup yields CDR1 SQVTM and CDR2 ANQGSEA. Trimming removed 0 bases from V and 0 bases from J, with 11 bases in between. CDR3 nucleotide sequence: TGCAGCGTTGAAGACGACAGGTCTTCTAACTATGGCTACACCTTC. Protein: CSVEDDRSSNYGYTF. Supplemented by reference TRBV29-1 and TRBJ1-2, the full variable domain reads SAVISQKPSRDICQRGTSLTIQCQVDSQVTMMFWYRQQPGQSLTLIATANQGSEATYESGFVIDKFPISRPNLTFSTLTVSNMSPEDSSIYLCSVEDDRSSNYGYTFGSGTRLTVV.

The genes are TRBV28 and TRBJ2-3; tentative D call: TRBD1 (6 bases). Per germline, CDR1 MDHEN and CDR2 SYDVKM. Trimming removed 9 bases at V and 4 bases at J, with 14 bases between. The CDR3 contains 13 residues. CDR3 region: CASNRAQSDTQYF. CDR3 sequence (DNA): TGTGCCAGTAACAGGGCTCAGTCAGATACGCAGTATTTT.

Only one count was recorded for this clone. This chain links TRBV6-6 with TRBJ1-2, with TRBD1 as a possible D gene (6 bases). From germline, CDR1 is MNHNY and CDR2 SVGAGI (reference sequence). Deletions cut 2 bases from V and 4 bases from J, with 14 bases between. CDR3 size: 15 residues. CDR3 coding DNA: TGTGCCAGCAGTTACACGGGAGGGGGTGGCTATGGCTACACCTTC. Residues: CASSYTGGGGYGYTF.

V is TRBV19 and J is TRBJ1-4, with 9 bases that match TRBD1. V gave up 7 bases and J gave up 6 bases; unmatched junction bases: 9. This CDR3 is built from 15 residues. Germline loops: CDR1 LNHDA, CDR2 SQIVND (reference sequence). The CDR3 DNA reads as TGTGCCAGTACCGATACCGGGACAGGGCATGAAAAACTGTTTTTT. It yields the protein CASTDTGTGHEKLFF.

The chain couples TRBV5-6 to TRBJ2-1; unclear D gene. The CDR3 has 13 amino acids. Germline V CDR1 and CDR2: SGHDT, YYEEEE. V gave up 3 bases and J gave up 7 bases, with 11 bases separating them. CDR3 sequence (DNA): TGTGCCAGCAGCTCCTTGTCCCGGAATGAGCAGTTCTTC. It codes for CASSSLSRNEQFF.

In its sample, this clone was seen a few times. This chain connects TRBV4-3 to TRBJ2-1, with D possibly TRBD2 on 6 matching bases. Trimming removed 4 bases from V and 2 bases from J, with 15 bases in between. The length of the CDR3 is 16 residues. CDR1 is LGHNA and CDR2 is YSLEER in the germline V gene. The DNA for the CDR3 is TGCGCCAGCAGCCTTACGCTAGCGTCAACCTACAATGAGCAGTTCTTC. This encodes CASSLTLASTYNEQFF.

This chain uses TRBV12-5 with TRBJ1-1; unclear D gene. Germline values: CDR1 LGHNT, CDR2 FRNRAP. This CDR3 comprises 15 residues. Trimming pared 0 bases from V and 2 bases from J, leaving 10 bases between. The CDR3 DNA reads TGTGCTAGTGGTTTGGTATCGGACTTAAACACTGAAGCTTTCTTT. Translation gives CASGLVSDLNTEAFF.

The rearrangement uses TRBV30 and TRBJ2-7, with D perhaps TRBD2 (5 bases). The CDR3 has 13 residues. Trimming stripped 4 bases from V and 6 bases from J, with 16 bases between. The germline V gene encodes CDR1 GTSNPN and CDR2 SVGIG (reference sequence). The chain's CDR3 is CAWMGRREGEQYF. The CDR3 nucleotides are TGTGCCTGGATGGGGAGACGGGAAGGCGAGCAGTACTTC.